A selection of T cell receptor beta chains follows, all from one sample in a study of Ad26.COV2.S vaccination and SARS-CoV-2 variants. The data were produced by immunoSEQ multiplex PCR, yet TCRdb's version contains in-frame clones alone and is incomplete. The sample includes roughly 500,000 clones, around 90% seen only once; the top ten take 13%. Sequencing was performed on peripheral blood, taken in a trial of Ad26.COV2.S vaccine versus placebo. These receptors were collected from a person aged 18 to 65 who received the Ad26.COV2.S COVID-19 vaccine or a placebo. The conserved cysteine and the conserved F or W are not part of the CDR3 here. Fields, in order: D gene, clone size, V gene, J gene, CDR3 protein. D genes are given only for firm matches. Clone size, where shown, is once, few, many, or a class for clones that have expanded.

>-|-|TRBV2|TRBJ1-1
ASSEGFAVRSTEAF
>-|-|TRBV6-6|TRBJ1-2
ASAVAFDDGYT
>TRBD2|-|TRBV6-2/TRBV6-3|TRBJ2-7
ASSYLAGGPTDEQY
>-|-|TRBV6-6|TRBJ1-5
ASSYPRGEPQH
>TRBD1|-|TRBV7-9|TRBJ1-2
ASSLAQGASGYT
>-|-|TRBV12-3/TRBV12-4|TRBJ2-1
ASSGQLYNEQF
>-|-|TRBV5-1|TRBJ1-6
ASSLTGPGSPLH
>TRBD1|-|TRBV6-2/TRBV6-3|TRBJ2-2
ASSYWDRGRTGELF
>-|-|TRBV6-1|TRBJ1-4
ASSDRNEKLF
>-|-|TRBV2|TRBJ2-1
ASSDGGTLSFHEQF
>-|-|TRBV5-1|TRBJ1-2
ASSRSGGDYGYT
>-|-|TRBV7-3|TRBJ2-1
ASAPATMGNEQF
>-|-|TRBV3-1/TRBV3-2|TRBJ2-3
ASTPDRYTDTQY
>TRBD2|-|TRBV6-5|TRBJ2-1
ASRGLAGGHNEQF
>-|-|TRBV5-6|TRBJ1-6
ASSLNRVGGSYNSPLH
>-|-|TRBV5-6|TRBJ2-7
ASSLRGTYEQY
>-|-|TRBV6-5|TRBJ1-5
ASSYLEPSNQPQH
>-|-|TRBV3-1/TRBV3-2|TRBJ1-4
ASSHSGTEKLF
>-|-|TRBV10-3|TRBJ2-1
AISESVGWGNEQF
>TRBD2|-|TRBV2|TRBJ2-5
ASSDPTSGTQETQY
>TRBD1|once|TRBV5-1|TRBJ2-3
ASSGIDRGTDTQY
>-|-|TRBV9|TRBJ2-3
ASSVDGLSTDTQY
>TRBD1|-|TRBV5-6|TRBJ2-2
ASSVGDSGNTGELF
>-|-|TRBV28|TRBJ1-3
ASSFMANTIY
>-|-|TRBV7-2|TRBJ2-2
ASSKDTGELF
>-|-|TRBV9|TRBJ1-3
ASSSDSSGNTIY
>TRBD2|-|TRBV7-9|TRBJ2-1
ASTPSGRGNEQF
>TRBD1|-|TRBV3-1/TRBV3-2|TRBJ2-2
ASGHSSTGRAGELF
>-|-|TRBV7-2|TRBJ2-5
ASSLAGGDQETQY
>-|-|TRBV6-2/TRBV6-3|TRBJ2-7
ASSYSNKGVAYEQY
>-|-|TRBV15|TRBJ1-2
ATSGPNYGYT
>TRBD1|-|TRBV28|TRBJ2-4
ASRLGDRTMKNIQY
>-|-|TRBV5-1|TRBJ1-1
ASRPAGAQLAF
>-|-|TRBV6-5|TRBJ2-1
ASSYAPLGNEQF
>-|-|TRBV27|TRBJ2-2
ASSLAAGELF
>TRBD2|-|TRBV29-1|TRBJ2-1
SVEDVGWSSGRIDEQF
>TRBD1|-|TRBV9|TRBJ2-7
ASSVAPGGQGDYEQY
>-|-|TRBV18|TRBJ2-7
ASSPGSYEQY
>TRBD1|-|TRBV19|TRBJ1-1
ASSPGQVRTEAF
>TRBD1|-|TRBV6-2/TRBV6-3|TRBJ2-1
ASSYRTGTGSYNEQF
>-|-|TRBV18|TRBJ2-5
ASSPSRTPQETQY
>TRBD2|-|TRBV5-1|TRBJ2-2
ASSQGLAGTSGGELF
>-|-|TRBV7-2|TRBJ2-3
ASSDLRGDTQY
>-|-|TRBV6-2/TRBV6-3|TRBJ2-7
ASSSDRMEQY
>-|-|TRBV12-3/TRBV12-4|TRBJ1-2
ASSFEGYYGYT
>-|-|TRBV19|TRBJ2-1
ASSIGVYPHNEQF
>-|-|TRBV19|TRBJ1-1
ASSIDLGTEAF
>TRBD1|once|TRBV19|TRBJ1-1
ASSVGQGGTEAF
>-|-|TRBV4-1|TRBJ2-2
ASSQRIRRTNTGELF
>-|-|TRBV19|TRBJ1-2
ASSSQDPPNYGYT
>-|-|TRBV30|TRBJ2-7
AWRVVGRNEQY
>TRBD1|-|TRBV2|TRBJ1-1
ASSSQGPRAGTEAF
>TRBD1|-|TRBV19|TRBJ1-5
ASSPSFDRGNQPQH
>-|-|TRBV7-2|TRBJ1-3
ASSLDPAWDTIY
>-|-|TRBV5-1|TRBJ2-2
ASAGIRGTGELF
>TRBD1|-|TRBV2|TRBJ1-1
ASSRLSGGTEAF
>-|-|TRBV7-9|TRBJ2-7
ASSLVLGLSTPYEQY
>-|-|TRBV7-3|TRBJ1-6
ASSLDRYNSPLH
>-|once|TRBV7-2|TRBJ2-7
ASSLIGGDEQY